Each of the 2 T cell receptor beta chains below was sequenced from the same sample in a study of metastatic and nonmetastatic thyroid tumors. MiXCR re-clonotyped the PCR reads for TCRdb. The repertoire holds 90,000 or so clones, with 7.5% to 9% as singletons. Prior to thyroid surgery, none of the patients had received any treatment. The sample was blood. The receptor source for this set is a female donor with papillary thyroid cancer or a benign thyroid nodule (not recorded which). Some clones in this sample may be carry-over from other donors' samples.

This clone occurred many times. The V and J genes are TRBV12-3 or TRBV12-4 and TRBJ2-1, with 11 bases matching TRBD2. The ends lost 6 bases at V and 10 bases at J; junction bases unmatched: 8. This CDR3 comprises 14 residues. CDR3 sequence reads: CASRGSGGAGEQFF. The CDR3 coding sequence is TGTGCCAGCAGGGGTAGCGGGGGGGCGGGGGAGCAGTTCTTC.

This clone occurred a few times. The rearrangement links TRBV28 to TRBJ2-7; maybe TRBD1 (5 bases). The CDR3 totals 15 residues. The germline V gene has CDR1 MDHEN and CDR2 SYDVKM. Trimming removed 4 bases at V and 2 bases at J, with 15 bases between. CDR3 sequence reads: CASSSQGSATYEQYF. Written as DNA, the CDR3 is TGTGCCAGCAGTTCTCAGGGATCCGCCACCTACGAGCAGTACTTC.